The rows below give T cell receptor beta chains drawn from one sample of a study of blood T cells in healthy people across ages. TCRdb redid the calling of the 5' RACE reads with MiXCR, one entry per CDR3 protein. The sample lists hundreds of thousands of distinct CDR3 sequences, roughly three fifths occurring once. Specimen: blood. The receptor source for this set is a man aged 35 to 55 in good health. CDR3s leave out the opening cysteine and the closing phenylalanine or tryptophan.

j_call v_call cdr3_aa
TRBJ1-2 TRBV11-2 ASSTRQGANYGYT
TRBJ1-2 TRBV6-1 ACSRRVGNGYT
TRBJ2-7 TRBV2 ASRWDSDYEQY
TRBJ2-6 TRBV5-1 ASSLQGTSSGANVLT
TRBJ2-1 TRBV7-3 ASSYQIQGTPSHNEQF
TRBJ2-7 TRBV12-3/TRBV12-4 ASSLLTGRGYEQY
TRBJ1-2 TRBV12-3/TRBV12-4 ASSSRGYYGYT
TRBJ1-2 TRBV29-1 SVAYRGTDYGYT
TRBJ2-1 TRBV7-9 ASRREAINEQF
TRBJ2-7 TRBV5-1 ASSLESLHTYEQY